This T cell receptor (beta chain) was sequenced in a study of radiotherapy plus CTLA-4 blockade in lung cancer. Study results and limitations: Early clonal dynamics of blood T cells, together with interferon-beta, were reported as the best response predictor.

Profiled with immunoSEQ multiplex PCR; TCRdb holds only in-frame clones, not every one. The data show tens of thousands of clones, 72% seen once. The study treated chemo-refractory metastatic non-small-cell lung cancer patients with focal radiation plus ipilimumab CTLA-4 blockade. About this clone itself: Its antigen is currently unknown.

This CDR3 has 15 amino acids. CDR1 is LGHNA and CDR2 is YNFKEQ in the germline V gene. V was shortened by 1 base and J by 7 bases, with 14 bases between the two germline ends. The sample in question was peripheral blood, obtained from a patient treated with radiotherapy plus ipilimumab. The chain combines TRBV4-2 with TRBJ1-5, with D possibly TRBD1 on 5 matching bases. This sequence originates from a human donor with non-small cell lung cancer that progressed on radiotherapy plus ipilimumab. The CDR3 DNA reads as TGTGCCAGCAGCCAAGTTGAAGGGGTCCGACAGCCCCAGCATTTT. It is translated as CASSQVEGVRQPQHF.